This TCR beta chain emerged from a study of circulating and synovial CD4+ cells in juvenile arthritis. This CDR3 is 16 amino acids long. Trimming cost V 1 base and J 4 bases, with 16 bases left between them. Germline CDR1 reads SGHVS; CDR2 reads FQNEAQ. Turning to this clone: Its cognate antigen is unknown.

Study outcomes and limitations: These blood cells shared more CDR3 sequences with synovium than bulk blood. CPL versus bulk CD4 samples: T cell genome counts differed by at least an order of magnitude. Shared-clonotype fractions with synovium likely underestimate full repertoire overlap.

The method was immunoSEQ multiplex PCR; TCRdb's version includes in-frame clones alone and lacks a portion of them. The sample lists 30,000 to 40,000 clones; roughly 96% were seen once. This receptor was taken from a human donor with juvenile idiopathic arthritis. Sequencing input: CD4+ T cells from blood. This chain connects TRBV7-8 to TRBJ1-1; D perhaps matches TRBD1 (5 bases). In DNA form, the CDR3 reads TGTGCCAGCAGCTTAGGGCGGGGGAGGGGTGGCACTGAAGCTTTCTTT. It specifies CASSLGRGRGGTEAFF.